A single TCR beta chain is shown here with its context. Stated treatment: roughly 20 received Ad26.COV2.S at low or high dose, single or two shots; about 5 received placebo; per-sample allocation not given. Sampling happened 63 days after the first vaccine or placebo injection. This record comes from a study of Ad26.COV2.S vaccination and SARS-CoV-2 variants. Overall study: Dosing was one shot or two shots 56 days apart.

Produced via immunoSEQ multiplex PCR; TCRdb's table is partial and in-frame only. The repertoire holds around 250,000 clones, with roughly 87% as singletons. Germline V gives CDR1 SGDLS, CDR2 YYNGEE. The length of the CDR3 is 15 residues. Unmatched junction bases numbered 15, after V lost 8 bases and J lost 5 bases. The source was peripheral blood, collected in a trial of Ad26.COV2.S vaccine versus placebo. This TCR derives from a person aged 18-65 years who received the Ad26.COV2.S COVID-19 vaccine or a placebo. The rearrangement joins TRBV9 to TRBJ2-5; 7 nucleotides match TRBD1. CDR3 region: CARPRILQGRETQYF. The CDR3 nucleotides are TGTGCCAGACCGAGGATTCTACAGGGGCGGGAGACCCAGTACTTC.